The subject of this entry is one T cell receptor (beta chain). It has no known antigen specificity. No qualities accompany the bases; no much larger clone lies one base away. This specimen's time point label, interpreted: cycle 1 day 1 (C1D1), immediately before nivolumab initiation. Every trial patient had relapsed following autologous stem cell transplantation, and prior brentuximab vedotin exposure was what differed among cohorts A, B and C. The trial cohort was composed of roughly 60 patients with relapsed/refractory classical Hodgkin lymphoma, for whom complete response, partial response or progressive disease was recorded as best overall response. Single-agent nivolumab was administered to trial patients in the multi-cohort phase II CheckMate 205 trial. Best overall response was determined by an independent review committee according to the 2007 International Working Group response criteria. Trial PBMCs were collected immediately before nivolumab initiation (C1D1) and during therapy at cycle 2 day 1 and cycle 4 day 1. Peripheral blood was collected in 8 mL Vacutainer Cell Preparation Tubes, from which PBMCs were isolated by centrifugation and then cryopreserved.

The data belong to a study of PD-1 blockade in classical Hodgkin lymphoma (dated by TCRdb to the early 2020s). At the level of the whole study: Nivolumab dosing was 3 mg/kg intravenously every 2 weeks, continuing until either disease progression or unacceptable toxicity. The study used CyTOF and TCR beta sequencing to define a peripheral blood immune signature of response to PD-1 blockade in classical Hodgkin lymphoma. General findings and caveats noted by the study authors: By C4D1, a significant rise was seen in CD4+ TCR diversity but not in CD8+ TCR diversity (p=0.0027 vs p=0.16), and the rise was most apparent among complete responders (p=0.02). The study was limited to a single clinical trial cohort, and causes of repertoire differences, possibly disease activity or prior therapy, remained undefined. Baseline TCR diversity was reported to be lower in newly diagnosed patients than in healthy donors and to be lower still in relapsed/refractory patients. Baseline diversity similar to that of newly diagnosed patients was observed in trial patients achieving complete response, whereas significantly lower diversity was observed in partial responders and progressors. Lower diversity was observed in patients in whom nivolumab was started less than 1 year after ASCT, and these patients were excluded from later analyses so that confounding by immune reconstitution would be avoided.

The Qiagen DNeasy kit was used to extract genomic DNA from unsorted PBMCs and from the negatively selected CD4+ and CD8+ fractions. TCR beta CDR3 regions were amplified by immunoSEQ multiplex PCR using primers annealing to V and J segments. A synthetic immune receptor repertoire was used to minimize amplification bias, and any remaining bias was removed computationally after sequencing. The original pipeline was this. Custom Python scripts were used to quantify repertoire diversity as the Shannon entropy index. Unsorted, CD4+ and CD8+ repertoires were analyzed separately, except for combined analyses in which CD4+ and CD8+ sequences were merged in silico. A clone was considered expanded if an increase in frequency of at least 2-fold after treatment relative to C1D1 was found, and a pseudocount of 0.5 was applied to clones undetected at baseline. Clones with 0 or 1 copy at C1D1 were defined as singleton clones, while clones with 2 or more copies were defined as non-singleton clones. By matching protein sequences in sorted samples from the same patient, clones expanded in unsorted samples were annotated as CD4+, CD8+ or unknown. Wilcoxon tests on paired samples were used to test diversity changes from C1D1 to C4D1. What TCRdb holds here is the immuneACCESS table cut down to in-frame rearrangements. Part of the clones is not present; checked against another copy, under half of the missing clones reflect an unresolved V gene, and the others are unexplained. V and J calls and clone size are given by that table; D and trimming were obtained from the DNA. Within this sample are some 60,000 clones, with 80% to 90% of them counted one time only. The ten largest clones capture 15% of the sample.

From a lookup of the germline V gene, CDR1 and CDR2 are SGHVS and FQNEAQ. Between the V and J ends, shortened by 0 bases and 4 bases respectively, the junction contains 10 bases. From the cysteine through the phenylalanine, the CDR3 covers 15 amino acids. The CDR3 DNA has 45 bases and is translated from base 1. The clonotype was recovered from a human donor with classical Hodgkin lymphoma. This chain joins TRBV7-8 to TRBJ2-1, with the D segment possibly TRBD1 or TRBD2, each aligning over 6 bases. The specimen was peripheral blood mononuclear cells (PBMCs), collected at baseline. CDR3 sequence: CASSLAGGVYNEQFF. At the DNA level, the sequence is TGTGCCAGCAGCTTAGCGGGGGGCGTATACAATGAGCAGTTCTTC.